The sequence of this T cell receptor beta chain was determined in a study of blood T cell repertoires in COVID-19. Whole-study context: Whether acute or convalescent, the COVID-19 samples came from the United States, Italy and Spain. Nucleic acid was either cDNA or gDNA, and it came from T cells, B-cell-depleted T cells, or PBMCs.

Trimming took 7 bases from V and 3 from J; bases not matched to a gene: 5. The germline V gene encodes CDR1 LNHDA and CDR2 SQIVND (reference sequence). The CDR3 has 16 amino acids. Original methodology: The authors estimated nucleated cell counts from reference gene primer amplification. Sequenced by immunoSEQ multiplex PCR; TCRdb stores in-frame clones only, minus some. The DNA was the basis for D and trimming; V, J and clone size are from that table. This table has some 75,000 clones, over 75% appearing once. The V call is TRBV19, the J call TRBJ2-1, with 14 bases matching TRBD2. The sequence came from a human donor in a cohort sampled during active COVID-19. The sequencing sample was made of peripheral blood. The CDR3 DNA reads as TGTGCCAGTACCCGGGGGACTAGCGGGGGCTACAATGAGCAGTTCTTC. It yields the protein CASTRGTSGGYNEQFF.